This T cell receptor beta chain is from a study of identical twins. Findings and caveats of the study: Potential partial confounding of zero-insertion analyses by invariant MAIT and iNKT cells was noted.

TCRdb re-analysed the 5' RACE reads in MiXCR, keeping a single row per CDR3 protein. The table lists a few hundred thousand distinct CDR3 sequences, approximately 8.3% of them singletons. Germline V gene data show CDR1 as SGHVS and CDR2 as FNYEAQ. The CDR3 loop spans 15 amino acids. Trimming took 5 bases from V and 2 from J; bases not matched to a gene: 6. With respect to this clonotype: What it binds is not known.

This same sample was also taken into another study, of yellow fever vaccine responses in identical twins. From that second work: The T cell response to vaccination in identical twins was reportedly partly convergent and partly personalized.

This chain connects TRBV7-6 to TRBJ2-1; 7 positions match TRBD1. The sequence came from a woman between 18 and 30 years old in good health. Source material: CD8+ T cells sorted from blood. CDR3: CASSDYRGTYNEQFF. The CDR3 bases are TGTGCCAGCAGCGATTACAGGGGCACCTACAATGAGCAGTTCTTC.